This TCR beta chain was identified during a study of cytomegalovirus exposure and HLA in healthy donors. Whole-study findings and limits: In a later analysis, several top co-occurrence clusters appeared linked to parvovirus B19, influenza, CMV and Epstein-Barr virus.

Comment on this clone: No antigen is known for it.

Germline V gene data show CDR1 as MNHEY and CDR2 as SVGAGI. This CDR3 comprises 14 residues. Trimming pared 2 bases from V and 5 bases from J, leaving 10 bases between. The PCR had 60 Vbeta and 13 Jbeta primers. Using immunoSEQ multiplex PCR, the repertoire was profiled, and TCRdb retains in-frame clones only, with some absent. This sample has roughly 150,000 clones; under 70% occur once, and the top ten carry 10%. The source material was PBMCs. The gene calls are TRBV6-5 and TRBJ2-1; D is undetermined. The receptor was isolated from a man younger than 45 in good health and CMV-seropositive. CDR3 sequence reads: CASSYGPPNNEQFF. Written as DNA, the CDR3 is TGTGCCAGCAGTTACGGCCCACCAAACAATGAGCAGTTCTTC.